These T cell receptor beta chains were read from a single sample in a study of blood T cell repertoires in COVID-19. Method: immunoSEQ multiplex PCR; TCRdb's copy keeps in-frame clones and lacks some. The data show some 24,000 clones, approximately 90% seen once. Input material: peripheral blood. Receptor source: a man between 65 and 85 years old with acute or convalescent COVID-19. Both conserved end residues are part of each CDR3. Fields, in order: J gene, V gene, clone size, D gene, CDR3 DNA, CDR3 protein. The D gene is left open where the match is weak. Clone size is not always given. Where it is, it says once, few, many or a class for expanded clones.

j_call: TRBJ2-7; v_call: TRBV5-1; clone_size: .; d_call: .; cdr3_nt: TGCGCCAGCAGCTTTTACGGTACGTCGTCCTACGAGCAGTACTTC; cdr3_aa: CASSFYGTSSYEQYF
j_call: TRBJ1-6; v_call: TRBV18; clone_size: .; d_call: TRBD1; cdr3_nt: TGTGCCAGCTCAGGGGACAGCTATAATTCACCCCTCCACTTT; cdr3_aa: CASSGDSYNSPLHF
j_call: TRBJ1-2; v_call: TRBV11-2; clone_size: .; d_call: .; cdr3_nt: TGTGCCAGCAGCTTAGATCTAGGGAGTGGCTACACCTTC; cdr3_aa: CASSLDLGSGYTF
j_call: TRBJ2-7; v_call: TRBV5-4; clone_size: .; d_call: .; cdr3_nt: TGTGCCAGCAGCGCACAGGGTTCCTACGAGCAGTACTTC; cdr3_aa: CASSAQGSYEQYF
j_call: TRBJ1-2; v_call: TRBV6-2/TRBV6-3; clone_size: .; d_call: .; cdr3_nt: TGTGCCAGCAGTTACAAGCGGCAGCTCTATGGCTACACCTTC; cdr3_aa: CASSYKRQLYGYTF
j_call: TRBJ1-2; v_call: TRBV7-9; clone_size: .; d_call: TRBD1; cdr3_nt: TGTGCCAGCAGTCCGGGACAGGGGTTCGGTGGCTACACCTTC; cdr3_aa: CASSPGQGFGGYTF
j_call: TRBJ1-1; v_call: TRBV6-5; clone_size: once; d_call: TRBD1; cdr3_nt: TGTGCCAGCAGTTACGGGGACAGGGAGGCTTTCTTT; cdr3_aa: CASSYGDREAFF
j_call: TRBJ2-1; v_call: TRBV19; clone_size: .; d_call: .; cdr3_nt: TGTGCCAGTAGTAAGTATACGGTCTACAATGAGCAGTTCTTC; cdr3_aa: CASSKYTVYNEQFF
j_call: TRBJ1-1; v_call: TRBV19; clone_size: once; d_call: .; cdr3_nt: TGTGCCAGTAGTACAGGGGAGTCTGAAGCTTTCTTT; cdr3_aa: CASSTGESEAFF
j_call: TRBJ2-2; v_call: TRBV11-2; clone_size: .; d_call: .; cdr3_nt: TGTGCCAGCAGCTTTGCAGGGGAGAACACCGGGGAGCTGTTTTTT; cdr3_aa: CASSFAGENTGELFF
j_call: TRBJ2-7; v_call: TRBV6-1; clone_size: .; d_call: TRBD1; cdr3_nt: TGTGCCAGCAGTCAGACAGGGGGGGCCCCCTCAGAGCAGTACTTC; cdr3_aa: CASSQTGGAPSEQYF
j_call: TRBJ1-3; v_call: TRBV30; clone_size: few; d_call: TRBD1; cdr3_nt: TGTGCCTGGAGTGTTCCGACAGGGGCTGGAAACACCATATATTTT; cdr3_aa: CAWSVPTGAGNTIYF
j_call: TRBJ2-4; v_call: TRBV27; clone_size: .; d_call: .; cdr3_nt: TGTGCCACCCGTTGGGTGCGGGACGAACTAGCCAAAAACATTCAGTACTTC; cdr3_aa: CATRWVRDELAKNIQYF
j_call: TRBJ2-7; v_call: TRBV3-1/TRBV3-2; clone_size: .; d_call: TRBD2; cdr3_nt: TGTGCCAGCAGCCAATCTAGCGGTTCCTACGAGCAGTACTTC; cdr3_aa: CASSQSSGSYEQYF
j_call: TRBJ2-1; v_call: TRBV5-4; clone_size: .; d_call: TRBD1; cdr3_nt: TGTGCCAGCAGCCGGGACAGGGGGCCTGAGCAGTTCTTC; cdr3_aa: CASSRDRGPEQFF
j_call: TRBJ1-3; v_call: TRBV18; clone_size: .; d_call: TRBD1; cdr3_nt: TGTGCCAGCTCAGCGGACAGGGGGCAAGGAAACACCATATATTTT; cdr3_aa: CASSADRGQGNTIYF
j_call: TRBJ2-5; v_call: TRBV29-1; clone_size: .; d_call: TRBD1; cdr3_nt: TGCAGCGGCAAAAATGGGAGTGGACAGGGGACAGGGGGCCAAGAGACCCAGTACTTC; cdr3_aa: CSGKNGSGQGTGGQETQYF
j_call: TRBJ1-1; v_call: TRBV19; clone_size: .; d_call: .; cdr3_nt: TGTGCCAGTAGTGACACGATTCCGGTCACTGAAGCTTTCTTT; cdr3_aa: CASSDTIPVTEAFF
j_call: TRBJ2-7; v_call: TRBV29-1; clone_size: .; d_call: TRBD2; cdr3_nt: TGCAGCGTTGTTGGGGGGGGACCCTACGAGCAGTACTTC; cdr3_aa: CSVVGGGPYEQYF
j_call: TRBJ2-7; v_call: TRBV7-9; clone_size: .; d_call: TRBD2; cdr3_nt: TGTGCCAGCAGCCCCGGACTAGCGGGAATGGGTTCCTACGAGCAGTACTTC; cdr3_aa: CASSPGLAGMGSYEQYF
j_call: TRBJ2-7; v_call: TRBV5-1; clone_size: .; d_call: .; cdr3_nt: TGCGCCAGCAGCTTGGAAACAGGTTTGGAGCAGTACTTC; cdr3_aa: CASSLETGLEQYF
j_call: TRBJ1-3; v_call: TRBV7-9; clone_size: .; d_call: TRBD1; cdr3_nt: TGTGCCAGCAGCCCAAGGGGACAGGGGAGCTCTGGAAACACCATATATTTT; cdr3_aa: CASSPRGQGSSGNTIYF
j_call: TRBJ2-7; v_call: TRBV11-2; clone_size: .; d_call: .; cdr3_nt: TGTGCCAGCAGCTCTCTCTACGAGCAGTACTTC; cdr3_aa: CASSSLYEQYF
j_call: TRBJ2-7; v_call: TRBV27; clone_size: .; d_call: TRBD1; cdr3_nt: TGTGCCAGCAGTTTACTGGGACAGGGGAGGAGGGGCTTTTCCTACGAGCAGTACTTC; cdr3_aa: CASSLLGQGRRGFSYEQYF
j_call: TRBJ1-6; v_call: TRBV4-1; clone_size: .; d_call: TRBD1; cdr3_nt: TGCGCCAGCAGCCAAACAGGGGCTTCTCCACCCCTCCACTTT; cdr3_aa: CASSQTGASPPLHF
j_call: TRBJ2-1; v_call: TRBV29-1; clone_size: .; d_call: TRBD2; cdr3_nt: TGCAGCGCAACTAGCGGGGCGACCTACAATGAGCAGTTCTTC; cdr3_aa: CSATSGATYNEQFF
j_call: TRBJ2-5; v_call: TRBV4-1; clone_size: .; d_call: .; cdr3_nt: TGCGCCAGCAGCCAAGAATGGAAGTCCACGCGGCAAGAGACCCAGTACTTC; cdr3_aa: CASSQEWKSTRQETQYF
j_call: TRBJ1-6; v_call: TRBV5-1; clone_size: .; d_call: .; cdr3_nt: TGCGCCAGCAGCTTGGCCGCGGGGTCGGGTAATTCACCCCTCCACTTT; cdr3_aa: CASSLAAGSGNSPLHF
j_call: TRBJ1-4; v_call: TRBV6-2/TRBV6-3; clone_size: .; d_call: TRBD1; cdr3_nt: TGTGCCAGCAGTTACCCCGGACAGGGGGCATCGTATGAAAAACTGTTTTTT; cdr3_aa: CASSYPGQGASYEKLFF
j_call: TRBJ2-3; v_call: TRBV18; clone_size: .; d_call: TRBD1; cdr3_nt: TGTGCCACCCTTCCGGACAGGGCCACAGATACGCAGTATTTT; cdr3_aa: CATLPDRATDTQYF
j_call: TRBJ1-2; v_call: TRBV7-8; clone_size: .; d_call: .; cdr3_nt: TGTGCCAGCAGCTTGGACAGCCGAGGCTATGGCTACACCTTC; cdr3_aa: CASSLDSRGYGYTF
j_call: TRBJ1-6; v_call: TRBV6-4; clone_size: .; d_call: .; cdr3_nt: TGTGCCAGCAGACAGGGTTTTCATAATTCACCCCTCCACTTT; cdr3_aa: CASRQGFHNSPLHF
j_call: TRBJ2-5; v_call: TRBV7-7; clone_size: .; d_call: TRBD2; cdr3_nt: TGTGCCAGCAGCTCACTAGTTTCCACCGGGGGGGAGACCCAGTACTTC; cdr3_aa: CASSSLVSTGGETQYF
j_call: TRBJ2-2; v_call: TRBV18; clone_size: .; d_call: .; cdr3_nt: TGTGCCAGCTCACCACCGAGCCCCGGGGAGCTGTTTTTT; cdr3_aa: CASSPPSPGELFF
j_call: TRBJ2-7; v_call: TRBV3-1/TRBV3-2; clone_size: .; d_call: TRBD2; cdr3_nt: TGTGCCAGCAGCCAAGGACTAGCGGAGATCTTCTACGAGCAGTACTTC; cdr3_aa: CASSQGLAEIFYEQYF
j_call: TRBJ2-4; v_call: TRBV19; clone_size: once; d_call: .; cdr3_nt: TGTGCCAGTAGCCCACAGGGGGGGGCCAAAAACATTCAGTACTTC; cdr3_aa: CASSPQGGAKNIQYF
j_call: TRBJ2-5; v_call: TRBV7-8; clone_size: .; d_call: TRBD1; cdr3_nt: TGTGCCAGCAGCCAACGTGGGACAGGGGGAGGTGAGACCCAGTACTTC; cdr3_aa: CASSQRGTGGGETQYF
j_call: TRBJ1-1; v_call: TRBV6-5; clone_size: .; d_call: .; cdr3_nt: TGTGCCAGCAGTTACTACGGGGGGGACTCTGAAGCTTTCTTT; cdr3_aa: CASSYYGGDSEAFF